A single sample is the source of the 9 T cell receptor beta chains below, sequenced in a study of cytomegalovirus exposure and HLA in healthy donors. PCR used 60 Vbeta primers and 13 Jbeta primers. Measured with immunoSEQ multiplex PCR; TCRdb has only the in-frame clones, and not every one. Among 100,000 to 150,000 clones listed, roughly four fifths were seen once. The source material was PBMCs. The receptor set was obtained from a boy aged 5-17 years in good health and CMV-seronegative.

The chain links TRBV5-1 to TRBJ2-2, with 8 bases lining up with TRBD1. The CDR3 is 18 amino acids. V gave up 0 bases and J gave up 3 bases; unmatched junction bases: 10. Germline values: CDR1 SGHRS, CDR2 YFSETQ. CDR3 region: CASSLGPTGVEDTGELFF. The CDR3 bases are TGCGCCAGCAGCTTGGGCCCGACAGGGGTAGAGGACACCGGGGAGCTGTTTTTT.

CDR3 residues: CAIRGGVGTSYEQYF. As DNA, the CDR3 is TGTGCCATCAGGGGGGGGGTTGGGACCTCCTACGAGCAGTACTTC. The V gene is TRBV10-3, the J gene TRBJ2-7, with 7 bases matching TRBD2. V lost 6 bases, J lost 0 bases, and 8 bases stayed unmatched. The CDR3 runs to 15 residues. Germline V gene data show CDR1 as ENHRY and CDR2 as SYGVKD.

This chain uses TRBV30 with TRBJ2-3; 7 bases match TRBD1. With V trimmed by 2 bases and J by 6 bases, 8 bases remained unmatched. CDR1 is GTSNPN and CDR2 is SVGIG in the germline V gene (reference sequence). This CDR3 region has 14 residues. CDR3 sequence: CAWSRGQAVDTQYF. In nucleotides, the CDR3 is TGTGCCTGGAGTAGAGGACAGGCAGTGGATACGCAGTATTTT.

The DNA of the CDR3 is TGTGCCACCAGCAGACAACTAGCGGGGCAAGAGACCCAGTACTTC. It codes for CATSRQLAGQETQYF. The genes are TRBV15 and TRBJ2-5, with 10 bases that match TRBD2. Per germline, CDR1 LNHNV and CDR2 YYDKDF (reference sequence). The CDR3 sequence is 15 residues long. Germline trimming cut 2 bases from V and 2 bases from J; bases unmatched to any gene: 2.

This clone was seen just once. The chain links TRBV7-9 to TRBJ1-4, with a tentative D call TRBD1 (5 bases). Germline CDR1 reads SEHNR; CDR2 reads FQNEAQ (reference sequence). V gave up 5 bases and J gave up 0 bases, with 10 bases separating them. CDR3 size: 15 residues. The CDR3, as DNA: TGTGCCAGCAGCCCGATGACAGCAACTAATGAAAAACTGTTTTTT. Its translation: CASSPMTATNEKLFF.

V gene TRBV6-1 combines with J gene TRBJ1-4; D ambiguous. Germline CDR1 MNHNS, CDR2 SASEGT. CDR3 length equals 15 residues. Trimming cost V 7 bases and J 0 bases, with 12 bases left between them. The CDR3: CASTQTPTTNEKLFF. CDR3 nucleotide sequence: TGTGCCAGCACCCAGACACCCACAACTAATGAAAAACTGTTTTTT.

The rearrangement links TRBV19 to TRBJ1-5, with TRBD1 identical over 8 bases. Germline CDR1 is LNHDA and CDR2 is SQIVND (reference sequence). The ends lost 7 bases at V and 5 bases at J; junction bases unmatched: 19. The CDR3 loop spans 18 amino acids. CDR3 amino acids: CASTPTPGAGGFHQPQHF. Written as DNA, the CDR3 is TGTGCCAGTACTCCTACGCCAGGGGCAGGGGGCTTCCATCAGCCCCAGCATTTT.

J is TRBJ2-1 and V is TRBV27; a possible D gene is TRBD2 (5 bases). Per the germline V gene, CDR1 is MNHEY and CDR2 is SMNVEV (reference sequence). Trimming took 2 bases from V and 1 from J, leaving 9 bases between them. The CDR3 loop spans 15 amino acids. For the CDR3, the DNA is TGTGCCAGCAGTTTAGTAGGGAGTTCCTACAATGAGCAGTTCTTC. Protein: CASSLVGSSYNEQFF.

The chain links TRBV4-1 to TRBJ1-3; maybe TRBD1 (5 bases). CDR1 and CDR2 from the germline V gene are MGHRA and YSYEKL. The CDR3 covers 15 residues. Deletions cut 4 bases from V and 0 bases from J, with 10 bases between. In DNA, the CDR3 is TGCGCCAGCAGCCCCTTGGGGGGCTCTGGAAACACCATATATTTT. As protein: CASSPLGGSGNTIYF.